What follows are 10 T cell receptor beta chains derived from one specimen sequenced in a study of blood T cell repertoires in COVID-19. Clones were sequenced by immunoSEQ multiplex PCR, and TCRdb holds only the in-frame ones, with some missing. The repertoire holds 55,000 to 65,000 clones, with 89% as singletons. The sequencing sample was made of peripheral blood. The receptors were gathered from a woman aged 60 to 75 with COVID-19, enrolled during active disease.

This clone turned up a few times. The chain employs TRBV12-3 or TRBV12-4 and TRBJ2-5; TRBD1 aligns across 7 bases. The J segment lost 5 bases and the V segment lost 10 bases, leaving 10 bases of the junction unmatched. The CDR3 covers 13 residues. In nucleotides, the CDR3 is TGTGCCACCTCGAAAGGGGGCGGGGAGACCCAGTACTTC. Translation gives CATSKGGGETQYF.

The chain employs TRBV11-3 and TRBJ2-7; 7 positions match TRBD2. The CDR3 consists of 14 residues. V dropped 4 bases and J dropped 3; count of bases not matched to a gene: 6. Germline V gene data show CDR1 as SGHNT and CDR2 as YENEEA. The CDR3 DNA is TGTGCCAGCAGCTCACGGACTAGTCTCTACGAGCAGTACTTC. Protein product: CASSSRTSLYEQYF.

The J gene is TRBJ1-2, the V gene TRBV2; D possibly corresponds to TRBD1 (6 bases). This CDR3 is 13 amino acids long. V was pared by 6 bases and J by 7 bases, with 15 bases between. The germline V gene encodes CDR1 SNHLY and CDR2 FYNNEI. The CDR3 DNA follows: TGTGCCAGCAGAGAAACAGGGCGTGGTGGCTACACCTTC. Translation: CASRETGRGGYTF.

DNA for the CDR3: TGTGCCAGCAGGAGGGGACTAGCGGGGGGGCGCGAGACCCAGTACTTC. As protein: CASRRGLAGGRETQYF. This chain links TRBV2 with TRBJ2-5; TRBD2 aligns across 16 bases. The V gene end was trimmed by 6 bases and the J gene end by 5 bases; junction bases not matched to a gene: 6. The CDR3 length is 16 residues. Germline V gene data show CDR1 as SNHLY and CDR2 as FYNNEI.

J is TRBJ2-7 and V is TRBV6-2 or TRBV6-3; tentatively, D is TRBD2 (6 bases). The germline gives CDR1 MNHEY, CDR2 SVGEGT. The CDR3 spans 15 residues. With 0 bases removed from V and 3 bases from J, the gap between germline ends came to 12 bases. The CDR3 protein is CASSYSGTFLYEQYF. The DNA for the CDR3 is TGTGCCAGCAGTTACTCGGGGACTTTCCTCTACGAGCAGTACTTC.

This sequence joins TRBV6-6 and TRBJ1-5; TRBD1 matches 7 bases. The V segment lost 6 bases and the J segment 6 bases; nucleotides outside the gene matches: 8. This CDR3 comprises 14 residues. The V gene's germline CDR1 is MNHNY and CDR2 SVGAGI (reference sequence). The DNA for the CDR3 is TGTGCCAGCAGAACGACAGGGTTCGGTCAGCCCCAGCATTTT. Residues: CASRTTGFGQPQHF.

The chain couples TRBV6-5 to TRBJ1-1; D ambiguous. V was shortened by 0 bases and J by 4 bases, with 12 bases between the two germline ends. Germline V gene data show CDR1 as MNHEY and CDR2 as SVGAGI. The length of the CDR3 is 15 residues. The CDR3 DNA sequence: TGTGCCAGCAGTTACTCGATCGGGAGTGGCACTGAAGCTTTCTTT. Translating it yields CASSYSIGSGTEAFF.

The chain combines TRBV30 with TRBJ2-5; 8 bases are a match to TRBD2. The CDR3 is made up of 13 amino acids. The junction had 4 bases not matched to a gene; V was cut back by 2 bases and J by 5 bases. Germline CDR1 reads GTSNPN; CDR2 reads SVGIG (reference sequence). The CDR3 DNA follows: TGTGCCTGGAGTCGGGGGGGTCGTGAGACCCAGTACTTC. It is translated as CAWSRGGRETQYF.

About this clone: The same CDR3 is also encoded by other DNA sequences in this sample. This CDR3 is CASSPGGGETQYF. The CDR3 DNA follows: TGTGCCAGCAGCCCGGGGGGGGGAGAGACCCAGTACTTC. The chain is built from TRBV7-2 and TRBJ2-5; 8 bases are shared with TRBD2. The CDR3 has 13 amino acids. J was trimmed by 4 bases and V by 5 bases; bases with no gene match: 3. Germline CDR1 is SGHTA and CDR2 is FQGNSA.

The chain joins TRBV18 to TRBJ1-2, with 8 positions matching TRBD1. Germline CDR1 and CDR2: KGHSH and LQKENI. V was pared by 3 bases and J by 5 bases, with 5 bases of the junction left unmatched. The CDR3 sequence is 14 residues long. The CDR3 spells CASSPPGGAYGYTF. As DNA, the CDR3 is TGTGCCAGCTCACCCCCAGGGGGCGCTTATGGCTACACCTTC.